This T cell receptor beta chain appears in the sequencing data of a study of tumor-infiltrating lymphocytes in primary liver carcinoma. Overall study: Tumors were staged T1-T3 N0M0 and measured about 4 to 11 cm across.

Total RNA (around 500 ng) served as template for TCR beta cDNA synthesis primed by a constant-region primer. Amplification in three nested multiplex PCR rounds with slightly modified ARM-PCR gave rise to TCR beta libraries. TRBV1-TRBV30 forward primers and a C-beta reverse primer were used in the first two PCR rounds, which each ran for approximately 10 cycles. TCRdb re-called the multiplex PCR reads with MiXCR, one entry per CDR3 protein. In the table there are over 100,000 distinct CDR3 sequences, under 70% of which are singletons. Co-extraction of both nucleic acids (RNA and DNA) used roughly 20-34 mg of unsorted bulk tissue. There are 15 residues in the CDR3. The germline V gene encodes CDR1 SGHAT and CDR2 FQNNGV. V lost 10 bases, J lost 13 bases, and 29 bases lay in between.

The sample taken for sequencing was tumor-adjacent normal liver tissue. V is TRBV11-2 and J is TRBJ2-1; possibly TRBD2 for D (6 bases). The TCR sequence derives from a woman aged 55-69 years with primary liver carcinoma and hepatitis B virus infection. CDR3: CAINLEGGSIGEQFF. For the CDR3, the DNA is TGTGCCATCAACTTAGAGGGAGGAAGTATCGGTGAACAGTTCTTC.